This T cell receptor (beta chain) comes out of a study of vaccination effects on CD4 cells after COVID-19. Study as a whole: Two doses of BNT162b2 or mRNA-1273 vaccine were administered to participants. Two convalescent patients were sampled 16 days and one week before vaccination.

Only in-frame clones appear in the TCRdb table, and some are missing; sequencing was by immunoSEQ multiplex PCR. Of roughly 25,000 clones listed, around 79% are singletons. Trimming cost V 5 bases and J 9 bases, with 17 bases left between them. Germline loops: CDR1 MGHDK, CDR2 SYGVNS. The CDR3 extends over 14 amino acids. Expansion with viral peptide pools was applied to antigen-specific CD4+ T cells by the ViraFEST assay prior to sequencing. With roughly 10 days of culture completed, CD4+ T cells were isolated. SARS-CoV-2 infected the person between March and December 2020, as confirmed by PCR. After two million PBMC were placed in each well, they were cultured with roughly 11 IU/ml IL-2 and about 10 ug/ml peptides. Concerning this clone: Its antigen is unknown.

Source: CD4+ T cells from PBMCs cultured with HCoV-NL63 spike peptides, taken before COVID-19 vaccination. This chain links TRBV25-1 with TRBJ2-1; D is undetermined. The source is a human donor who had a prior SARS-CoV-2 infection. In DNA form, the CDR3 reads TGTGCCAGCAGTCCTGGCCTGATGGAAGTTGAGCAGTTCTTC. This translates into CASSPGLMEVEQFF.